This paragraph covers one T cell receptor (beta chain) sequence. Its target is unknown. This entry comes from a study of T-cell reconstitution after alpha-beta-depleted transplantation in children. Construction of the TCRbeta library involved unique molecular identifiers. TCRdb itself ran the PCR reads through MiXCR, one entry per CDR3 protein. The data contain a few hundred thousand distinct CDR3 sequences, 25% to 30% of them singletons. Overall study findings and caveats: Several patients had high TCRbeta diversity at day 60; it came from surviving recipient T cells and thymic progenitors. By one year post-transplant, T-cell counts and diversity largely arose from T cells that were newly produced. At around two months after transplant, the alpha-beta T cells were reportedly derived from several hundred expanded clones that came from non-depleted graft cells.

The sample consisted of PBMCs, taken before TCRalphabeta/CD19-depleted stem cell transplant. The receptor was derived from a boy under two years old with Wiskott-Aldrich syndrome, due to receive a stem cell transplant.

DNA for the CDR3: TGCAGTGCTAGGCCGGGAGCCGGGTACGAGCAGTACTTC. It yields the protein CSARPGAGYEQYF. The rearrangement links TRBV20-1 to TRBJ2-7; D possibly corresponds to TRBD2 (6 bases). Germline V CDR1 and CDR2: DFQATT, SNEGSKA (reference sequence). Trimming took off 3 bases at V and 4 bases at J, with 13 bases between the two ends. This CDR3 region has 13 residues.